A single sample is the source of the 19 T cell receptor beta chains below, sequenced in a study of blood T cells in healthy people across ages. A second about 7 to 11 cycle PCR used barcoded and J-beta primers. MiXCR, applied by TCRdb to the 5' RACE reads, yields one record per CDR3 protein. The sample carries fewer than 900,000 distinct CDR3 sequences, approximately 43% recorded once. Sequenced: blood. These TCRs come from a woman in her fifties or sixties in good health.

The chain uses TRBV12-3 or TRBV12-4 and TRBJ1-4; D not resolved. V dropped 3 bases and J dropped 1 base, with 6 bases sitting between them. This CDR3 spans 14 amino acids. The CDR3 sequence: CASSFFGTNEKLFF. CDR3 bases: TGTGCCAGCAGTTTTTTTGGAACTAATGAAAAACTGTTTTTT.

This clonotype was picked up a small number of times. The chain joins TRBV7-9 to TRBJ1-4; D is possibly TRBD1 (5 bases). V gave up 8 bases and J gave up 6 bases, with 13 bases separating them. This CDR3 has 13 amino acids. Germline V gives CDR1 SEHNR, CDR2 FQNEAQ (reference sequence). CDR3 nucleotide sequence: TGTGCCAGCCAGTGGACGGGGGATGAAAAACTGTTTTTT. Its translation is CASQWTGDEKLFF.

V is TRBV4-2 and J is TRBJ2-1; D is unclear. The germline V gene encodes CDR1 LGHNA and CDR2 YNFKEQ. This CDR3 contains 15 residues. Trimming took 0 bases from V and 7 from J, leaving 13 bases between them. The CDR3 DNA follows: TGTGCCAGCAGCCAAGAGTTTCTCGTGCTTAATGAGCAGTTCTTC. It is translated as CASSQEFLVLNEQFF.

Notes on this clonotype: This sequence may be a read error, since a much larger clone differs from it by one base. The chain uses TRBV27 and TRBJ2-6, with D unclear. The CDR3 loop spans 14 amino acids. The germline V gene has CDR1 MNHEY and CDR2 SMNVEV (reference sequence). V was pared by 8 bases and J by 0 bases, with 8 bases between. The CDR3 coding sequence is TGTGCCAGCGGGCACAGCTCTGGGGCCAACGTCCTGACTTTC. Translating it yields CASGHSSGANVLTF.

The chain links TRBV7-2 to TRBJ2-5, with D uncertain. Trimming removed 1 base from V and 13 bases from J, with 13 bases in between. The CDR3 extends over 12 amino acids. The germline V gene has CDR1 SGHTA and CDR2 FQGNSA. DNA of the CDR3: TGTGCCAGCAGCTTAGAAGGGCGGCCGCGGTACTTC. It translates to CASSLEGRPRYF.

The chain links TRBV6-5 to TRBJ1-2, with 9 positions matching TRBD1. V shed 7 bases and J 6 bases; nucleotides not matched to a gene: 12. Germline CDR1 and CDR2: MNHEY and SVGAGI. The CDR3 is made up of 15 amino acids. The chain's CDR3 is CASKHRDRVTHGYTF. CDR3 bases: TGTGCCAGCAAACACCGGGACAGGGTTACCCATGGCTACACCTTC.

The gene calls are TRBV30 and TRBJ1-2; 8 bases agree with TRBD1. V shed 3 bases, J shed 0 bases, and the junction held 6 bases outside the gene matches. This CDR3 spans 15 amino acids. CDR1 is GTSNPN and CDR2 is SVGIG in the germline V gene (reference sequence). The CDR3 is CAWSGTGFSNYGYTF. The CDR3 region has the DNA TGTGCCTGGAGCGGGACAGGATTTTCTAACTATGGCTACACCTTC. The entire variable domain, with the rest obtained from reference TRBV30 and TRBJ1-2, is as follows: SQTIHQWPATLVQPVGSPLSLECTVEGTSNPNLYWYRQAAGRGLQLLFYSVGIGQISSEVPQNLSASRPQDRQFILSSKKLLLSDSGFYLCAWSGTGFSNYGYTFGSGTRLTVV.

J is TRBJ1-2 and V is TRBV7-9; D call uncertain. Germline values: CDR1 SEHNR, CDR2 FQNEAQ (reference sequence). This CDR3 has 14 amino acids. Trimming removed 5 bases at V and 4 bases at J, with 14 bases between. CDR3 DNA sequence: TGTGCCAGCAGCCCCCGGTCAGGATCCTATGGCTACACCTTC. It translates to CASSPRSGSYGYTF.

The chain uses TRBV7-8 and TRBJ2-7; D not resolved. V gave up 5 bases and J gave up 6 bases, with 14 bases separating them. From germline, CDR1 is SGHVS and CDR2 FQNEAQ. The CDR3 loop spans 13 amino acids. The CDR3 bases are TGTGCCAGCAGCCCAGGACCCAAGGGCGAGCAGTACTTC. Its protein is CASSPGPKGEQYF.

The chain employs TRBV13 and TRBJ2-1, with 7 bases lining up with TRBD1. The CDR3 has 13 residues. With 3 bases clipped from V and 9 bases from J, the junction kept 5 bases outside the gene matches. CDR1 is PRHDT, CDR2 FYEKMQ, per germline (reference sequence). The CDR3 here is CASSLGQLGEQFF. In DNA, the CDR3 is TGTGCCAGCAGCTTGGGACAGCTTGGTGAGCAGTTCTTC.

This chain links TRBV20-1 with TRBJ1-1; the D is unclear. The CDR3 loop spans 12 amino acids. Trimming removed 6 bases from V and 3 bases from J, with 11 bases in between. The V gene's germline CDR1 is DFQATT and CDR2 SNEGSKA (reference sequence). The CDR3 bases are TGCAGTGCCCCGGTACGGGACACTGAAGCTTTCTTT. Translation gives CSAPVRDTEAFF.

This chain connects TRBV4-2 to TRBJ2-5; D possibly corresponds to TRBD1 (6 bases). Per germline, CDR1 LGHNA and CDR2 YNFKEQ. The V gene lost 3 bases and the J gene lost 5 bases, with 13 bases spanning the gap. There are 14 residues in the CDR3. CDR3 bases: TGTGCCAGCAGCCAGGAACAGGGCCCGGAGACCCAGTACTTC. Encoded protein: CASSQEQGPETQYF.

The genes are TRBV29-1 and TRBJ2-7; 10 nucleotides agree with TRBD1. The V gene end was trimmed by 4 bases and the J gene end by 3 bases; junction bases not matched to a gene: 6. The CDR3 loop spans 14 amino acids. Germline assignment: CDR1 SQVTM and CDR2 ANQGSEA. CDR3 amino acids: CSVGRDRGFYEQYF. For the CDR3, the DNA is TGCAGCGTTGGCCGGGACAGGGGATTCTACGAGCAGTACTTC.

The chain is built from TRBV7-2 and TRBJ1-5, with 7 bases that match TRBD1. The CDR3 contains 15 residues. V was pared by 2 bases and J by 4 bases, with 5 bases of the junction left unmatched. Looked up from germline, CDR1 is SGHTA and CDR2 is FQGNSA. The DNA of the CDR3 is TGTGCCAGCAGCTTAAGAGGCAGGGGGAATCAGCCCCAGCATTTT. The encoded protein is CASSLRGRGNQPQHF.

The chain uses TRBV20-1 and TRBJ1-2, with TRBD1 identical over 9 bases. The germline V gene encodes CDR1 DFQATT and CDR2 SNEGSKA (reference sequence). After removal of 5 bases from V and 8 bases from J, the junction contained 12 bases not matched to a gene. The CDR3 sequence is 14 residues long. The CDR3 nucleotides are TGCAGTGCTCCTGCCGGGACAGGGAAGGGCGGCTACACCTTC. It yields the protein CSAPAGTGKGGYTF.

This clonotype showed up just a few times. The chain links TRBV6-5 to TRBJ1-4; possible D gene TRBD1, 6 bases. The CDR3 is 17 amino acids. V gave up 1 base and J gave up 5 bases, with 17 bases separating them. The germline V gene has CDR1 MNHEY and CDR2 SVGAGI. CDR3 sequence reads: CASSYWGPGQLNEKLFF. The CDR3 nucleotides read TGTGCCAGCAGTTACTGGGGGCCGGGACAACTAAATGAAAAACTGTTTTTT.

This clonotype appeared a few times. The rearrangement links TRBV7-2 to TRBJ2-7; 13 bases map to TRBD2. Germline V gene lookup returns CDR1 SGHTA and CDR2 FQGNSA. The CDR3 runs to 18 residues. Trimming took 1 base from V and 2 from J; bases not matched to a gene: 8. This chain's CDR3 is CASSLDGLAGDATYEQYF. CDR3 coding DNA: TGTGCCAGCAGCTTAGATGGACTAGCGGGAGACGCTACCTACGAGCAGTACTTC.

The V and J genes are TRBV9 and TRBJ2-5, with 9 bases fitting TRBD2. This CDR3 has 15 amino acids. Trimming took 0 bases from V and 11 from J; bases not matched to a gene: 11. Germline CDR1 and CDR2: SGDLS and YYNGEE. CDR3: CASSVVNSGSDEQYF. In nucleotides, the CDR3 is TGTGCCAGCAGCGTAGTGAATAGCGGGAGCGATGAGCAGTACTTC.

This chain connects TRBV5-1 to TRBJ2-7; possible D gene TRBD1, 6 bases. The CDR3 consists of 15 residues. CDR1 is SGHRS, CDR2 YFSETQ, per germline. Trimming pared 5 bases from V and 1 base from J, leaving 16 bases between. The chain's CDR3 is CASSSGEYPSYEQYF. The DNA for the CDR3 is TGCGCCAGCAGTTCAGGGGAGTACCCATCCTACGAGCAGTACTTC.